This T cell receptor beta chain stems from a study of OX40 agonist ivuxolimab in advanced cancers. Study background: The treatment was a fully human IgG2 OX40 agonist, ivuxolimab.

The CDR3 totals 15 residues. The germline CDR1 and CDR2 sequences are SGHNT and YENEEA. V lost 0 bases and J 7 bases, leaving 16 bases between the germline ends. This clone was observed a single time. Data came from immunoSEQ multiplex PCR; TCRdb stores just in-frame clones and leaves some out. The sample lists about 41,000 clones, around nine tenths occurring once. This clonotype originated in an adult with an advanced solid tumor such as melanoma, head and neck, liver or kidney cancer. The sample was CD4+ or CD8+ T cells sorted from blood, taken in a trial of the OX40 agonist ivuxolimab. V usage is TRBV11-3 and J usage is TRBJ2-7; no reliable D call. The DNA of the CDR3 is TGTGCCAGCAGCTTAGAACCCCACGCTGGTAGTGAGCAGTACTTC. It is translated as CASSLEPHAGSEQYF. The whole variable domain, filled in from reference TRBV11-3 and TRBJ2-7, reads EAGVVQSPRYKIIEKKQPVAFWCNPISGHNTLYWYLQNLGQGPELLIRYENEEAVDDSQLPKDRFSAERLKGVDSTLKIQPAELGDSAVYLCASSLEPHAGSEQYFGPGTRLTVT.